This T cell receptor beta chain stems from a study of response to subunit inactivated influenza vaccine. Overall study findings and caveats: T cells newly recruited by each seasonal influenza vaccination are few, the authors suggested.

At least ten counts were recorded for this clonotype. Its antigen is unknown. Germline assignment: CDR1 DFQATT and CDR2 SNEGSKA (reference sequence). The CDR3 covers 13 residues. Trimming took off 3 bases at V and 7 bases at J, with 15 bases between the two ends. TCRdb analysed the RT-PCR reads with MiXCR anew, one entry per CDR3 protein. Among 500,000 to 600,000 distinct CDR3 sequences listed, about an eighth were seen once. The chain has TRBV20-1 and TRBJ2-5; no definite D call. Here the sequenced sample was PBMCs from blood, taken 45 days after vaccination. The sequence derives from a man in his fifties who received an inactivated influenza vaccine. CDR3 DNA: TGCAGTGCTAGTGTCGGGTCTATAGGGACCCAGTACTTC. This sequence encodes CSASVGSIGTQYF.